This is a list of T cell receptor beta chains from one sample in a study of control samples from healthy donors and cancer patients. The repertoire was sequenced with immunoSEQ multiplex PCR; TCRdb's copy has only in-frame clones and lacks some. Seen here are 100,000 to 150,000 clones, about nine tenths observed once, and the top ten hold 2.1%. The specimen sequenced was blood. The origin of the receptors is a woman between 45 and 60 years old in good health. CDR3s include the opening cysteine and the closing phenylalanine or tryptophan. D genes are given only for firm matches. Where a row states a size, it is once, few, many or the class of an expanded clone; other rows omit it.

d_call j_call cdr3_length clone_size v_call cdr3_aa cdr3_nt
TRBD1 TRBJ1-4 15 NA TRBV20-1 CSASFGGTGHEKLFF TGCAGTGCTAGTTTTGGGGGGACAGGGCATGAAAAACTGTTTTTT
NA TRBJ1-2 12 once TRBV25-1 CASSESKRGYTF TGTGCCAGCAGTGAATCCAAACGCGGCTACACCTTC
NA TRBJ2-1 17 once TRBV19 CASSIDSGTYHPNEQFF TGTGCCAGTAGTATAGACTCCGGGACATACCATCCCAATGAGCAGTTCTTC
NA TRBJ2-7 13 few TRBV27 CASSYRSAYEQYF TGTGCCAGCAGTTACAGGAGCGCCTACGAGCAGTACTTC
NA TRBJ1-6 14 NA TRBV28 CASSFIQGNSPLHF TGTGCCAGCAGTTTCATCCAGGGAAATTCACCCCTCCACTTT
NA TRBJ1-2 12 NA TRBV30 CARSMAANGYTF TGTGCCCGGAGCATGGCTGCTAATGGCTACACCTTC
NA TRBJ2-1 14 NA TRBV5-4 CASSLSGAHNEQFF TGTGCCAGCAGCTTGTCGGGGGCCCACAATGAGCAGTTCTTC
NA TRBJ1-5 15 once TRBV6-6 CASSRGTPWEQPQHF TGTGCCAGCAGCCGGGGGACGCCCTGGGAACAGCCCCAGCATTTT
NA TRBJ2-1 14 NA TRBV4-1 CASSPGTGDNEQFF TGCGCCAGCAGCCCCGGGACTGGAGACAATGAGCAGTTCTTC
NA TRBJ1-3 16 NA TRBV5-1 CASSFDGMTSGNTIYF TGCGCCAGCAGCTTCGACGGAATGACCTCTGGAAACACCATATATTTT
NA TRBJ1-5 15 NA TRBV6-1 CASSEDPGPNQPQHF TGTGCCAGCAGTGAAGACCCGGGGCCCAATCAGCCCCAGCATTTT
TRBD1 TRBJ1-2 12 NA TRBV18 CASSRDSYGYTF TGTGCCAGCTCCAGGGACAGTTATGGCTACACCTTC
NA TRBJ1-1 12 NA TRBV30 CAWSRGPTEAFF TGTGCCTGGAGCCGGGGACCGACTGAAGCTTTCTTT
NA TRBJ1-4 17 NA TRBV14 CASSQDGILATNEKLFF TGTGCCAGCAGCCAAGACGGGATCCTTGCAACTAATGAAAAACTGTTTTTT
TRBD1 TRBJ2-7 14 NA TRBV27 CASSYGTGGSEQYF TGTGCCAGCAGTTACGGGACAGGGGGTTCCGAGCAGTACTTC
TRBD2 TRBJ2-5 15 NA TRBV15 CATSSQRGEQETQYF TGTGCCACCAGCAGCCAGCGGGGGGAGCAAGAGACCCAGTACTTC
NA TRBJ2-1 15 NA TRBV5-1 CASSLGTESYNEQFF TGCGCCAGCAGCCTCGGGACTGAGTCCTACAATGAGCAGTTCTTC
NA TRBJ1-5 13 once TRBV11-1 CASSLDGNQPQHF TGTGCCAGCAGCTTGGACGGGAATCAGCCCCAGCATTTT
NA TRBJ1-1 11 NA TRBV29-1 CSVARGLEAFF TGCAGCGTCGCCCGTGGGCTTGAAGCTTTCTTT
NA TRBJ1-2 16 NA TRBV10-3 CAISEPRDIINYGYTF TGTGCCATCAGTGAGCCGAGGGATATAATTAACTATGGCTACACCTTC
NA TRBJ2-1 12 NA TRBV2 CASSVLTRGEFF TGTGCCAGCAGTGTCCTGACTAGAGGGGAGTTCTTC
TRBD1 TRBJ1-5 16 NA TRBV28 CASSSPGGSGNQPQHF TGTGCCAGCAGTTCCCCAGGGGGCTCCGGCAATCAGCCCCAGCATTTT
TRBD1 TRBJ1-2 14 NA TRBV7-8 CASSFLGQEYGYTF TGTGCCAGCAGCTTTCTGGGACAGGAGTATGGCTACACCTTC
NA TRBJ1-4 20 NA TRBV6-1 CASSERVSGGGTRAKEKLFF TGTGCCAGCAGTGAAAGGGTTTCGGGGGGTGGAACGAGGGCGAAAGAAAAACTGTTTTTT
NA TRBJ2-1 16 NA TRBV7-9 CASSPRAGFEGNEQFF TGTGCCAGCAGCCCCCGCGCAGGGTTTGAGGGCAATGAGCAGTTCTTC
NA TRBJ1-1 12 few TRBV28 CASSSRPGEAFF TGTGCCAGCAGTTCCCGTCCTGGAGAGGCTTTCTTT
NA TRBJ1-1 13 NA TRBV11-2 CASSLSMDTEAFF TGTGCCAGCAGCTTATCGATGGACACTGAAGCTTTCTTT
TRBD2 TRBJ2-1 16 NA TRBV19 CASSIPPGLVNNEQFF TGTGCCAGTAGTATACCTCCGGGACTAGTGAACAATGAGCAGTTCTTC
TRBD2 TRBJ2-3 14 NA TRBV20-1 CSASYAGGQDTQYF TGCAGTGCTAGTTACGCGGGGGGGCAAGATACGCAGTATTTT
TRBD1 TRBJ1-2 14 NA TRBV10-2 CASSEAGGPYGYTF TGCGCCAGCAGTGAAGCAGGGGGACCATATGGCTACACCTTC
NA TRBJ1-2 13 NA TRBV7-9 CASSSGTEYGYTF TGTGCCAGCAGCTCCGGGACGGAGTATGGCTACACCTTC
TRBD1 TRBJ1-3 15 NA TRBV5-1 CASSGRGFQGDTIYF TGCGCCAGCAGCGGCAGGGGGTTCCAAGGGGACACCATATATTTT
TRBD1 TRBJ2-2 16 NA TRBV19 CASSRHRGTDTGELFF TGTGCCAGTAGTCGACACAGGGGTACAGACACCGGGGAGCTGTTTTTT
TRBD1 TRBJ1-1 15 NA TRBV5-1 CASSREGAGGTEAFF TGCGCCAGCAGCCGGGAGGGGGCAGGGGGAACTGAAGCTTTCTTT
NA TRBJ1-4 14 NA TRBV6-5 CASSYGPTNEKLFF TGTGCCAGCAGTTACGGTCCAACTAATGAAAAACTGTTTTTT
TRBD1 TRBJ1-6 16 NA TRBV4-1 CASSKDRGSYNSPLHF TGCGCCAGCAGCAAGGACAGGGGCTCCTATAATTCACCCCTCCACTTT
NA TRBJ2-1 14 NA TRBV7-2 CASSLPGSYNEQFF TGTGCCAGCAGCCTTCCAGGGTCGTACAATGAGCAGTTCTTC
TRBD1 TRBJ2-3 15 NA TRBV19 CASSWDRQHTDTQYF TGTGCCAGTAGTTGGGACAGGCAACACACAGATACGCAGTATTTT
NA TRBJ2-2 14 NA TRBV9 CASSVEGYTGELFF TGTGCCAGCAGCGTAGAAGGGTACACCGGGGAGCTGTTTTTT
NA TRBJ2-1 14 NA TRBV15 CATSRWREEGEQFF TGTGCCACCAGCCGCTGGAGAGAGGAGGGTGAGCAGTTCTTC
TRBD1 TRBJ1-2 14 NA TRBV6-6 CASIGQGAFYGYTF TGTGCCAGCATTGGACAGGGAGCTTTCTATGGCTACACCTTC
NA TRBJ1-3 13 NA TRBV27 CASSRGAGNTIYF TGTGCCAGCAGTCGGGGGGCTGGAAACACCATATATTTT
NA TRBJ1-1 14 NA TRBV7-8 CASSFGEIYTEAFF TGTGCCAGCAGCTTCGGGGAAATCTACACTGAAGCTTTCTTT
TRBD1 TRBJ2-7 17 NA TRBV27 CASSSLKTGRAPYEQYF TGTGCCAGCAGTTCCCTTAAGACAGGGAGAGCTCCCTACGAGCAGTACTTC
NA TRBJ1-5 14 NA TRBV5-4 CASSLGVGNQPQHF TGTGCCAGCAGCTTGGGGGTGGGCAATCAGCCCCAGCATTTT
NA TRBJ1-5 13 NA TRBV15 CATSREQRQPQHF TGTGCCACCAGCAGAGAGCAACGACAGCCCCAGCATTTT
NA TRBJ2-7 15 NA TRBV3-1/TRBV3-2 CASSHTRDIHYEQYF TGTGCCAGCAGCCACACCCGGGATATTCACTACGAGCAGTACTTC
NA TRBJ1-1 16 NA TRBV6-6 CASSLTYPGFQTEAFF TGTGCCAGCAGCCTAACCTACCCAGGGTTTCAAACTGAAGCTTTCTTT
NA TRBJ1-5 15 NA TRBV6-1 CASSEYGRDNQPQHF TGTGCCAGCAGTGAATACGGGAGGGACAATCAGCCCCAGCATTTT
NA TRBJ2-7 15 NA TRBV11-1 CASSTQSLRPYEQYF TGTGCCAGCAGCACCCAGTCCCTGAGACCCTACGAGCAGTACTTC
TRBD2 TRBJ2-5 14 NA TRBV14 CASSQVVGGSPQYF TGTGCCAGCAGCCAAGTGGTTGGCGGGAGTCCCCAGTACTTC
NA TRBJ2-1 15 NA TRBV18 CASSPQQSGNNEQFF TGTGCCAGCTCACCACAGCAGAGTGGGAACAATGAGCAGTTCTTC
TRBD1 TRBJ1-3 19 NA TRBV27 CASSPSQLGQAASGNTIYF TGTGCCAGCAGTCCATCACAACTCGGACAGGCAGCCTCTGGAAACACCATATATTTT
NA TRBJ1-6 17 NA TRBV7-8 CASSLVSVMQGNSPLHF TGTGCCAGCAGCTTAGTTTCCGTTATGCAGGGGAATTCACCCCTCCACTTT
TRBD1 TRBJ1-2 18 NA TRBV3-1/TRBV3-2 CASSQDFGPTGGGYGYTF TGTGCCAGCAGCCAAGATTTCGGACCCACAGGGGGCGGCTATGGCTACACCTTC